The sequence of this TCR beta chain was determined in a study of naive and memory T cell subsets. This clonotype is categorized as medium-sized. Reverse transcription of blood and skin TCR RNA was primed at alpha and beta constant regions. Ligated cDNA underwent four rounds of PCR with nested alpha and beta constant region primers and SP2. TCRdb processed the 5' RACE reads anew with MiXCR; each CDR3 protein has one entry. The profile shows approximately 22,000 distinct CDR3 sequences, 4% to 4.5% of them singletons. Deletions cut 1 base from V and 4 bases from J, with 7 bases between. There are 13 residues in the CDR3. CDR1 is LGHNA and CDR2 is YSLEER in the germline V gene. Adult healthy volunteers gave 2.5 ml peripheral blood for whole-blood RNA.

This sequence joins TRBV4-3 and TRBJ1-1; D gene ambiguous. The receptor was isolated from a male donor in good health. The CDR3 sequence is CASSQVVGTEAFF. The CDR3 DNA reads TGCGCCAGCAGCCAAGTCGTCGGCACTGAAGCTTTCTTT.